Sequencing of this T cell receptor beta chain was carried out in a study of cytomegalovirus exposure and HLA in healthy donors. Study findings and constraints: 150 or so TCR beta chains were listed as cytomegalovirus-associated.

Germline CDR1 MGHDK, CDR2 SYGVNS. The ends were cut back, 8 bases at V and 4 bases at J, with 21 bases in the middle. This CDR3 comprises 15 residues. Libraries were prepared by immunoSEQ multiplex PCR; TCRdb keeps only in-frame clonotypes and omits some of them. This sample has approximately 120,000 clones, with more than 95% found just once. On this clone: Its target is not known.

The receptor's source is a man aged 18-30 years in good health and CMV-seronegative. The V and J genes are TRBV25-1 and TRBJ2-7; a weak D match, TRBD2 (6 bases). What was sequenced was PBMCs. The CDR3, as DNA: TGTGCCAGCGGGACCATTCGGGGCGGGATGTACGAGCAGTACTTC. This sequence encodes CASGTIRGGMYEQYF.